This T cell receptor beta chain emerged from a study of cytomegalovirus exposure and HLA in healthy donors. The PCR contained 60 Vbeta and 13 Jbeta primers. Sequenced by immunoSEQ multiplex PCR; TCRdb stores in-frame clones only, minus some. The repertoire has under 140,000 clones, around 76% of them found once; the top ten carry 13%. Notes on the study in general: Reportedly, HLA-A and HLA-B alleles of most subjects were accurately predicted from TCR beta.

Concerning this clone itself: The target antigen is unknown.

Germline-derived CDR1 and CDR2 are MGHRA and YSYEKL. Trimming left V 4 bases short and J 7 bases short, with 14 bases between. The CDR3 length is 14 residues. The chain links TRBV4-1 to TRBJ2-1, with D possibly being TRBD1 (6 bases). The sequence came from a man between 25 and 39 years old in good health and CMV-seropositive. Material for sequencing was PBMCs. The CDR3 DNA is TGCGCCAGCAGCCCCGCTTGGGGGCCGAATGAGCAGTTCTTC. The encoded protein is CASSPAWGPNEQFF.